This T cell receptor (beta chain) was recovered during a study of cytomegalovirus exposure and HLA in healthy donors. As for the study in general: Earlier, 180 million or so T cells were analyzed, and more than 100 million unique TCR beta sequences were found among them. Notes on the study in general: In a later analysis, a missense DCLRE1C variant was linked to TCR beta V- and J-gene trimming.

Use of 60 Vbeta and 13 Jbeta primers characterized the PCR. Some clones are missing from TCRdb's copy, which holds only in-frame ones; the method was immunoSEQ multiplex PCR. The sample consists of some 110,000 clones, 65% to 90% of them appearing once. The CDR3 extends over 15 amino acids. Germline loops: CDR1 MDHEN, CDR2 SYDVKM. Trimming stripped 2 bases from V and 9 bases from J, with 17 bases between. Worth noting for this clone: Its antigen is not known.

The chain joins TRBV28 to TRBJ2-1; D might be TRBD1 (7 bases). The sequence came from a woman aged 25 to 39 in good health and CMV-seronegative. What was sequenced was PBMCs. The CDR3 DNA is TGTGCCAGCAGTTTAGGCGTGGCGGGGACAGCTGAGCAGTTCTTC. As protein: CASSLGVAGTAEQFF.